This T cell receptor beta chain was profiled in a study of cytotoxic CD8 clonotypes in ibrutinib-treated CLL. Study background: Among responders, some 25 were partial and 2 complete; after median roughly 65 months, approximately 15 stayed remitted and some twelve progressed. Response samples were obtained once patients had received a median roughly 11 months of treatment, range 6 to 36.

CDR1 and CDR2 from the germline V gene are WSHSY and SAAADI. The V end lost 6 bases, the J end lost 1 base, and 3 bases lay between the germline ends. The CDR3 is 11 amino acids. Points on this clone: Its antigen is unknown.

Whole-study results and caveats: Age-matched healthy donor levels were exceeded by baseline clonality, which tracked circulating CD8+ T-cell counts.

TCRdb keeps only in-frame clones here, not all; method: immunoSEQ multiplex PCR. Of 130,000 to 150,000 clones in the sample, approximately 90% were seen once. Library input was approximately 1.8 micrograms of DNA from cryopreserved PBMCs. Here the sequenced sample was PBMCs, taken after 12 months of ibrutinib treatment. The sequence came from a human donor with chronic lymphocytic leukemia. The J gene is TRBJ2-5, the V gene TRBV10-2; D is unresolved. CDR3: CASSLQETQYF. The CDR3 DNA reads as TGCGCCAGCAGCCTCCAAGAGACCCAGTACTTC.